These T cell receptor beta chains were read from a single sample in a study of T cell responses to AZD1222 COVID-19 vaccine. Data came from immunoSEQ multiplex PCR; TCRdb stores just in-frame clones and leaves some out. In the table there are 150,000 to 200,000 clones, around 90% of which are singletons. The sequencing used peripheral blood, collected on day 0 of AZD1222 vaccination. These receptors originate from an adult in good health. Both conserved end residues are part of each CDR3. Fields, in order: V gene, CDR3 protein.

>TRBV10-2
CASSGRARGASSYEQYF
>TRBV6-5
CASRTLETHEQFF
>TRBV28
CASARGYYGYTF
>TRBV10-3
CAISPLPGRRAQETQYF
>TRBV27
CASSQLGSAGNTIYF
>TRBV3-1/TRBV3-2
CASSQGADSPLHF
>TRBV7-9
CASSLAGGSQPQHF
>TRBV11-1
CASSLTTGPSYEQYF
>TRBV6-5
CASLDPGQGRGGYTF
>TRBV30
CAWTMAGAEKLFF